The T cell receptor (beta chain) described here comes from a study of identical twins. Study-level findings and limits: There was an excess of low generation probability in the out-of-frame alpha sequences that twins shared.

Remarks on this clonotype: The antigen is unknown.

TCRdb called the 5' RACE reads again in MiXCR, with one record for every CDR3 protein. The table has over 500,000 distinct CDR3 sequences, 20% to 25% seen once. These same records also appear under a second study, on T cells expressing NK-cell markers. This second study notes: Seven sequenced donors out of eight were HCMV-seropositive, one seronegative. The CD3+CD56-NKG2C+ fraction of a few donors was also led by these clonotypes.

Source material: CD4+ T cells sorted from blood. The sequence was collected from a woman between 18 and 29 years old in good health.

The DNA for the CDR3 is TGCAGCGTAAGCGGTTACGATGAGCAGTTCTTC. This translates into CSVSGYDEQFF. The rearrangement uses TRBV29-1 and TRBJ2-1; D perhaps matches TRBD2 (5 bases). The CDR3 contains 11 residues. Germline values: CDR1 SQVTM, CDR2 ANQGSEA. With 6 bases removed from V and 8 bases from J, the gap between germline ends came to 11 bases.